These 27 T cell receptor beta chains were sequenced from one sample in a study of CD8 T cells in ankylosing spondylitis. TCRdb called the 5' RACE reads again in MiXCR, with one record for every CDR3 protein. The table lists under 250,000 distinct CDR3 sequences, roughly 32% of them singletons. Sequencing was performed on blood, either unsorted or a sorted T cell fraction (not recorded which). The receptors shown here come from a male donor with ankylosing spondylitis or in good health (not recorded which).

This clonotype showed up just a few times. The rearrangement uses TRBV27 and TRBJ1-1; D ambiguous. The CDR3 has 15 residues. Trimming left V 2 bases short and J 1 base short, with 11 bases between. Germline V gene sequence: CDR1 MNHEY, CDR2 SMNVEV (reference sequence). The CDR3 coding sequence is TGTGCCAGCAGTTTACGGGGTACGGGGAACACTGAAGCTTTCTTT. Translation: CASSLRGTGNTEAFF.

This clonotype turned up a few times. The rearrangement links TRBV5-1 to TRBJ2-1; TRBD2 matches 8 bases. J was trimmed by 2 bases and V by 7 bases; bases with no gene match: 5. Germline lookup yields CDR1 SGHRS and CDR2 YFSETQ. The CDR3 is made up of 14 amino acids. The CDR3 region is CASFNSGAYNEQFF. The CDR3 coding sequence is TGCGCCAGCTTTAATAGCGGGGCCTACAATGAGCAGTTCTTC.

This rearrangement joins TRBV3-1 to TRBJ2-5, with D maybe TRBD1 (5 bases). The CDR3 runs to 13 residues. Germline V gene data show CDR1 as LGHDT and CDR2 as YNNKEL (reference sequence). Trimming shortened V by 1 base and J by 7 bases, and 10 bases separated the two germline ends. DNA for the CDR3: TGTGCCAGCAGCCAAGGGCCTCAGGGGACCCAGTACTTC. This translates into CASSQGPQGTQYF.

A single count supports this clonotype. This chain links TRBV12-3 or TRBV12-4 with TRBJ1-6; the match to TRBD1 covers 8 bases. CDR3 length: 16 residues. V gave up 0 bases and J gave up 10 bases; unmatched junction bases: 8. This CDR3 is CASSLAWTGRGSPLHF. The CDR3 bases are TGTGCCAGCAGTTTAGCTTGGACAGGGAGAGGATCACCCCTCCACTTT.

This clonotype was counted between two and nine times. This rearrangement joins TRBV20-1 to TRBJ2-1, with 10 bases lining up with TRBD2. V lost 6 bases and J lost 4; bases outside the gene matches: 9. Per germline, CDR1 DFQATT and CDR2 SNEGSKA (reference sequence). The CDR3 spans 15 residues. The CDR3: CSAPAGGSKYNEQFF. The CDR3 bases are TGCAGTGCCCCAGCGGGGGGGTCGAAGTACAATGAGCAGTTCTTC.

The CDR3 is CASNYRNNQPQHF. The CDR3, as DNA: TGTGCCAGCAATTATCGGAACAATCAGCCCCAGCATTTT. This chain uses TRBV28 with TRBJ1-5; no clear D gene. Germline V gene data show CDR1 as MDHEN and CDR2 as SYDVKM. This CDR3 has 13 residues. Trimming removed 7 bases at V and 3 bases at J, with 10 bases between.

This CDR3 reads CASSYTGASNYGYTF. The CDR3 nucleotides read TGTGCCAGCAGTTATACGGGGGCATCGAACTATGGCTACACCTTC. V usage is TRBV6-5 and J usage is TRBJ1-2, with D maybe TRBD1 (6 bases). The CDR3 has 15 residues. Trimming shortened V by 3 bases and J by 2 bases, and 13 bases separated the two germline ends. Germline V lookup: CDR1 MNHEY, CDR2 SVGAGI.

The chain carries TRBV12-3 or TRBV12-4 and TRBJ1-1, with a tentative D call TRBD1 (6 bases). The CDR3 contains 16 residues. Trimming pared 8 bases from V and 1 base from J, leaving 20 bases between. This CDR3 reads CASGTTNRDPNTEAFF. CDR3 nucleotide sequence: TGTGCCAGCGGAACCACAAACAGGGATCCGAACACTGAAGCTTTCTTT.

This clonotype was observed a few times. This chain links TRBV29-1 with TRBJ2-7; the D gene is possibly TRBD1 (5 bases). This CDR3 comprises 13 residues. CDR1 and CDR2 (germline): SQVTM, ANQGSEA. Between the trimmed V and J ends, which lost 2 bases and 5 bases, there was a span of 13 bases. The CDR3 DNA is TGCAGCGTTGAACAGGGTTACTCGGACGAGCAGTACTTC. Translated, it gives CSVEQGYSDEQYF.

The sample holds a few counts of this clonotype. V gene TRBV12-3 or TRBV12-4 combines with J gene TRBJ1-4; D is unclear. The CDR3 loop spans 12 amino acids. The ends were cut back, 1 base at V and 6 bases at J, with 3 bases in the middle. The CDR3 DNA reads TGTGCCAGCAGTTTAGATCATGAAAAACTGTTTTTT. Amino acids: CASSLDHEKLFF.

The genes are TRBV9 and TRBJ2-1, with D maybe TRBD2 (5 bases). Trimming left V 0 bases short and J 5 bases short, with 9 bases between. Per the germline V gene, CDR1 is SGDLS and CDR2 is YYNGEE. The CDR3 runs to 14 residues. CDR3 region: CASSVVGGHNEQFF. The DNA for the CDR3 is TGTGCCAGCAGCGTAGTTGGAGGCCACAATGAGCAGTTCTTC.

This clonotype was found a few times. DNA for the CDR3: TGCAGTGCTAGAGGGGGAGATTCACCCCTCCACTTT. Amino acid sequence: CSARGGDSPLHF. The V and J genes are TRBV20-1 and TRBJ1-6; D not certain. Germline V lookup: CDR1 DFQATT, CDR2 SNEGSKA (reference sequence). This CDR3 comprises 12 residues. V lost 1 base to trimming and J lost 8 bases, with 6 bases between them.

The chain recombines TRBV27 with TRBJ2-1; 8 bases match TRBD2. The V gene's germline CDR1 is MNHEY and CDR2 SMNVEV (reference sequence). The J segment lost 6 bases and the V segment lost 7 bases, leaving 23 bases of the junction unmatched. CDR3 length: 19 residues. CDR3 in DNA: TGTGCCAGCACATCCCTTATGGCGGGGGGCCCGCTCCTAGGCAATGAGCAGTTCTTC. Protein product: CASTSLMAGGPLLGNEQFF.

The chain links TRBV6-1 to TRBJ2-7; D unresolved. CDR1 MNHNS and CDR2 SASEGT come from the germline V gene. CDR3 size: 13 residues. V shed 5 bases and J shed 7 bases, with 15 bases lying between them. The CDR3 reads CASSPIWTDEQYF. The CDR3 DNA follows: TGTGCCAGCAGTCCTATATGGACGGATGAGCAGTACTTC.

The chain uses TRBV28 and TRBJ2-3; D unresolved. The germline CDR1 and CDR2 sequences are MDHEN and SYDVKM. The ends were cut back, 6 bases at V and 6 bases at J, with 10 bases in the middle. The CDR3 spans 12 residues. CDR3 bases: TGTGCCAGCAGCCCGTTATTCGATACGCAGTATTTT. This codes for CASSPLFDTQYF. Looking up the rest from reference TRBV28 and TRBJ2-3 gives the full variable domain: DVKVTQSSRYLVKRTGEKVFLECVQDMDHENMFWYRQDPGLGLRLIYFSYDVKMKEKGDIPEGYSVSREKKERFSLILESASTNQTSMYLCASSPLFDTQYFGPGTRLTVL.

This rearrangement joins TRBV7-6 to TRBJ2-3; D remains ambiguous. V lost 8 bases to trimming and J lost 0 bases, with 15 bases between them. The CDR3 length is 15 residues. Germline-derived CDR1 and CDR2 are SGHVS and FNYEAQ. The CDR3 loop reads CASATARGSTDTQYF. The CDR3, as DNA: TGTGCCAGCGCCACGGCCCGAGGTAGCACAGATACGCAGTATTTT.

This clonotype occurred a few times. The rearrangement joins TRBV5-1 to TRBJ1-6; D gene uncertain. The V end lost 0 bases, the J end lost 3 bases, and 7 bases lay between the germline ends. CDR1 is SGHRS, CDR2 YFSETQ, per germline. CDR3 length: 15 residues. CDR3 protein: CASSLEENYNSPLHF. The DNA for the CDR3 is TGCGCCAGCAGCTTGGAGGAGAACTATAATTCACCCCTCCACTTT.

Here the CDR3 DNA reads TGCGCCAGCAGCTTGGCAGCTCTCAACTACGAGCAGTACTTC. This encodes CASSLAALNYEQYF. This sequence joins TRBV5-1 and TRBJ2-7; D unclear. The germline V and J ends were trimmed by 0 bases and 3 bases, with 10 bases remaining between them. The CDR3 is made up of 14 amino acids. Germline loops: CDR1 SGHRS, CDR2 YFSETQ.

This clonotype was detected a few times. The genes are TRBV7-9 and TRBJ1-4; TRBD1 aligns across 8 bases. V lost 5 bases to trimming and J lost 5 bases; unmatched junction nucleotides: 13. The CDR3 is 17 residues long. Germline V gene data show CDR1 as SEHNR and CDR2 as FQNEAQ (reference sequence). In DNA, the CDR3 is TGTGCCAGCAGCCCCAATATAGACAGGGGCAACAATGAAAAACTGTTTTTT. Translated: CASSPNIDRGNNEKLFF.

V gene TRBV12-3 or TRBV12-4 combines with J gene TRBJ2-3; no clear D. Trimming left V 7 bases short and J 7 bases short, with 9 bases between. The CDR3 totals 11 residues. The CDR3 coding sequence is TGTGCCAGCAAAGTGGGTTATACGCAGTATTTT. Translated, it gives CASKVGYTQYF.

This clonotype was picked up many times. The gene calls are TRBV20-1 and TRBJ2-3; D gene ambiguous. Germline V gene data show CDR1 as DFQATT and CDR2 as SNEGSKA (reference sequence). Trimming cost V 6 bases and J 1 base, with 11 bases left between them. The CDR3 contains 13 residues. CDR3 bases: TGCAGTGCGGCCCCCTCGGGCACAGATACGCAGTATTTT. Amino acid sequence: CSAAPSGTDTQYF.

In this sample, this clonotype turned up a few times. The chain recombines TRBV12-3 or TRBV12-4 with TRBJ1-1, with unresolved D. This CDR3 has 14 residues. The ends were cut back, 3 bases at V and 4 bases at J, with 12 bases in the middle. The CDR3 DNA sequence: TGTGCCAGCAGTTTTGGCAACCCTCCCACTGAAGCTTTCTTT. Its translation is CASSFGNPPTEAFF.

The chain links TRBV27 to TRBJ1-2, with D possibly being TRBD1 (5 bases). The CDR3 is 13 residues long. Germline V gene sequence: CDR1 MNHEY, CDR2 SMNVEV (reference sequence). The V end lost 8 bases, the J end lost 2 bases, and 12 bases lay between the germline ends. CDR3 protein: CASAGGLNYGYTF. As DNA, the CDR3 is TGTGCCAGCGCCGGGGGGTTAAACTATGGCTACACCTTC.

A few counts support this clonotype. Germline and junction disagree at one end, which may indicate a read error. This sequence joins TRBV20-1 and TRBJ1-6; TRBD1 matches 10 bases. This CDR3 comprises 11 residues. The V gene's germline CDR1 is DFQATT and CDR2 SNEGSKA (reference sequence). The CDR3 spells CSAGGTGVPGF. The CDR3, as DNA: TGCAGTGCAGGAGGGACAGGGGTTCCCGGCTTT.

Written as DNA, the CDR3 is TGTGCCAGCAGTTACGTTTCCCAGGGGACAGGGACCGTCGGCGAGCAGTACTTC. Amino acids: CASSYVSQGTGTVGEQYF. V usage is TRBV6-5 and J usage is TRBJ2-7; the match to TRBD1 covers 9 bases. J gave up 6 bases and V 2 bases, and 17 bases lay outside the gene matches. Germline V CDR1 and CDR2: MNHEY, SVGAGI. This CDR3 contains 18 residues.

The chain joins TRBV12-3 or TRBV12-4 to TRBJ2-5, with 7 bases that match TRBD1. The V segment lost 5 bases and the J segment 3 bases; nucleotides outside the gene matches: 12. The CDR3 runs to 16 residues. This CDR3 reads CASSDRPGQTKETQYF. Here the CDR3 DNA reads TGTGCCAGCAGTGACAGACCGGGACAGACAAAAGAGACCCAGTACTTC.

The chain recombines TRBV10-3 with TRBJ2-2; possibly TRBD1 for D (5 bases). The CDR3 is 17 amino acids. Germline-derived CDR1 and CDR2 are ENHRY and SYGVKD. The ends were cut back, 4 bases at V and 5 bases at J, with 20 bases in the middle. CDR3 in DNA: TGTGCCATCAGTGTGCAGGGCAGGGATCAACTGACCGGGGAGCTGTTTTTT. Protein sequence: CAISVQGRDQLTGELFF.